The 32 T cell receptor beta chains below were found in one sample sequenced in a study of response to subunit inactivated influenza vaccine. TCRdb reprocessed the RT-PCR reads via MiXCR and lists one record per CDR3 protein. The sample shows 450,000 to 600,000 distinct CDR3 sequences, 6.5% to 8% of them seen only once. Sequenced here: PBMCs from blood, sampled 23 to 25 months after vaccination. The receptors were gathered from a man aged 50 to 69 who received an inactivated influenza vaccine.

This clonotype was seen at least ten times. The V call is TRBV12-3 or TRBV12-4, the J call TRBJ2-1; possible D gene TRBD2, 5 bases. V gave up 3 bases and J gave up 6 bases, with 12 bases separating them. The CDR3 covers 14 residues. The CDR3 nucleotides read TGTGCCAGCAGTTTCGGACTCGAAACCAATGAGCAGTTCTTC. Its protein is CASSFGLETNEQFF.

This clonotype has a count of ten or more. The chain recombines TRBV2 with TRBJ1-3; 8 nucleotides agree with TRBD1. The germline V gene encodes CDR1 SNHLY and CDR2 FYNNEI. The CDR3 sequence is 13 residues long. Losses at the gene ends were 6 bases for V and 7 bases for J; bases not matched to a gene: 5. The CDR3 protein is CASSVQGANTIYF. The CDR3, as DNA: TGTGCCAGCAGCGTTCAGGGGGCTAACACCATATATTTT.

This clonotype was counted ten times or more. The chain combines TRBV28 with TRBJ2-7; D ambiguous. The CDR3 spans 12 residues. The germline V and J ends were trimmed by 6 bases and 2 bases, with 8 bases remaining between them. Germline values: CDR1 MDHEN, CDR2 SYDVKM. CDR3 residues: CASRKSPYEQYF. The CDR3 nucleotides are TGTGCCAGCAGGAAAAGCCCCTACGAGCAGTACTTC.

This clonotype has a handful of counts. The chain employs TRBV11-2 and TRBJ1-5; TRBD1 matches at 10 bases. There are 18 residues in the CDR3. Trimming took 2 bases from V and 2 from J; bases not matched to a gene: 9. The V gene's germline CDR1 is SGHAT and CDR2 FQNNGV. In nucleotides, the CDR3 is TGTGCCAGCAGCTTATCCCCCTCGGACAGGGGGGGCAATCAGCCCCAGCATTTT. This codes for CASSLSPSDRGGNQPQHF.

The chain is built from TRBV4-3 and TRBJ2-2; no clear D gene. This CDR3 comprises 13 residues. Germline CDR1 is LGHNA and CDR2 is YSLEER. V was cut by 0 bases and J by 7 bases, with 6 bases left in between. The CDR3: CASSQDFGGELFF. CDR3 nucleotide sequence: TGCGCCAGCAGCCAAGATTTCGGCGGGGAGCTGTTTTTT.

This clonotype appeared a few times. For the CDR3, the DNA is TGTGCCAGCAGCAGGGACAGACTGAACACCGGGGAGCTGTTTTTT. Its protein product is CASSRDRLNTGELFF. The chain employs TRBV7-2 and TRBJ2-2, with TRBD1 matching 7 bases. Trimming removed 5 bases from V and 1 base from J; junction bases left unmatched: 4. The CDR3 is made up of 15 amino acids. Germline assignment: CDR1 SGHTA and CDR2 FQGNSA.

There are many counts of this clonotype. V is TRBV29-1 and J is TRBJ2-7; no clear D. CDR1 and CDR2 from the germline V gene are SQVTM and ANQGSEA. The CDR3 runs 14 residues. V lost 5 bases and J 1 base, leaving 15 bases between the germline ends. CDR3 in DNA: TGCAGCGTTAGTTGGGTCGCGTTATCCTACGAGCAGTACTTC. Amino acids: CSVSWVALSYEQYF.

CDR3 amino acids: CSARPGANTGELFF. DNA for the CDR3: TGCAGTGCTAGGCCGGGGGCGAACACCGGGGAGCTGTTTTTT. The chain combines TRBV20-1 with TRBJ2-2, with a possible D match to TRBD2 (6 bases). Germline loops: CDR1 DFQATT, CDR2 SNEGSKA (reference sequence). Trimming pared 3 bases from V and 0 bases from J, leaving 8 bases between. CDR3 size: 14 residues.

This clonotype was observed a handful of times. The chain couples TRBV20-1 to TRBJ1-4; no firm D call. Germline CDR1 DFQATT, CDR2 SNEGSKA (reference sequence). The CDR3 contains 13 residues. The V and J ends lost 2 bases and 3 bases respectively, with 7 bases between them. CDR3 loop: CSARQVSNEKLFF. The CDR3 DNA reads TGCAGTGCTAGACAGGTTTCTAATGAAAAACTGTTTTTT.

The rearrangement joins TRBV29-1 to TRBJ2-1; TRBD2 matches 11 bases. This CDR3 contains 14 residues. Germline values: CDR1 SQVTM, CDR2 ANQGSEA. Germline trimming cut 3 bases from V and 10 bases from J; bases unmatched to any gene: 8. The DNA of the CDR3 is TGCAGCGTTGATAACCTAGCGGGAGGTATCGAGCAGTTCTTC. As protein: CSVDNLAGGIEQFF.

This clonotype was recorded many times. The V gene is TRBV5-5, the J gene TRBJ1-1; tentatively, D is TRBD1 (6 bases). CDR3 length: 14 amino acids. V dropped 4 bases and J dropped 2 bases, with 12 bases sitting between them. In germline, CDR1 is SGHKS, CDR2 YYEKEE (reference sequence). CDR3 sequence reads: CASSGLQGNTEAFF. In DNA, the CDR3 is TGTGCCAGCAGCGGCCTACAGGGTAACACTGAAGCTTTCTTT. Variable domain in full (rest from reference TRBV5-5 and TRBJ1-1): DAGVTQSPTHLIKTRGQQVTLRCSPISGHKSVSWYQQVLGQGPQFIFQYYEKEERGRGNFPDRFSARQFPNYSSELNVNALLLGDSALYLCASSGLQGNTEAFFGQGTRLTVV.

This clonotype was detected ten times or more. This chain links TRBV15 with TRBJ2-7; TRBD2 aligns across 9 bases. The J segment lost 3 bases and the V segment lost 8 bases, leaving 5 bases of the junction unmatched. This CDR3 region has 13 residues. Looked up from germline, CDR1 is LNHNV and CDR2 is YYDKDF (reference sequence). As DNA, the CDR3 is TGTGCCACCGGGAATAGCGGGAGCTACGAGCAGTACTTC. This sequence encodes CATGNSGSYEQYF.

This clonotype has more than one count but fewer than ten. The rearrangement links TRBV11-3 to TRBJ2-2; D unresolved. With 5 bases removed from V and 7 bases from J, the gap between germline ends came to 8 bases. Germline values: CDR1 SGHNT, CDR2 YENEEA. This CDR3 has 12 amino acids. The CDR3 coding sequence is TGTGCCAGCAGCCCAAGTCACGGGGAGCTGTTTTTT. Its protein is CASSPSHGELFF.

This clonotype was picked up a small number of times. The V gene is TRBV7-8, the J gene TRBJ1-4, with 7 bases lining up with TRBD1. The trim removed 4 bases at V and 5 bases at J, leaving 7 bases unmatched. CDR3 length: 15 amino acids. Per germline, CDR1 SGHVS and CDR2 FQNEAQ. CDR3 amino acids: CASSWRQGSNEKLFF. The CDR3 region has the DNA TGTGCCAGCAGCTGGAGACAGGGATCAAATGAAAAACTGTTTTTT.

This chain uses TRBV7-6 with TRBJ2-5; D possibly corresponds to TRBD1 (5 bases). Germline CDR1 and CDR2: SGHVS and FNYEAQ. The CDR3 is made up of 16 amino acids. V was shortened by 1 base and J by 2 bases, with 14 bases between the two germline ends. As DNA, the CDR3 is TGTGCCAGCAGCTTAGTAGTGGGAAGGGGTCAAGAGACCCAGTACTTC. It translates to CASSLVVGRGQETQYF.

The sample holds a few counts of this clonotype. The CDR3 is CASSLEQGASSYEQYF. CDR3 in DNA: TGCGCCAGCAGCTTGGAACAGGGGGCATCTTCCTACGAGCAGTACTTC. The genes are TRBV5-1 and TRBJ2-7, with 9 nucleotides matching TRBD1. V dropped 0 bases and J dropped 1; count of bases not matched to a gene: 5. The CDR3 runs to 16 residues. Germline values: CDR1 SGHRS, CDR2 YFSETQ.

The chain employs TRBV20-1 and TRBJ1-5; tentative D call: TRBD1 (5 bases). The V end lost 1 base, the J end lost 0 bases, and 13 bases lay between the germline ends. Looked up from germline, CDR1 is DFQATT and CDR2 is SNEGSKA (reference sequence). The length of the CDR3 is 16 residues. The CDR3 spells CSARVGTYNSNQPQHF. The CDR3 DNA sequence: TGCAGTGCTAGAGTCGGGACTTATAATAGCAATCAGCCCCAGCATTTT.

The rearrangement uses TRBV29-1 and TRBJ2-7, with D perhaps matching TRBD1 or TRBD2 (5 bases each). Between the trimmed V and J ends, which lost 6 bases and 0 bases, there was a span of 12 bases. The CDR3 covers 13 residues. Germline V gene data show CDR1 as SQVTM and CDR2 as ANQGSEA. CDR3 sequence: CSVRDGDSYEQYF. CDR3 in DNA: TGCAGCGTAAGGGACGGCGACTCCTACGAGCAGTACTTC.

This clonotype was seen more than once but under ten times. This rearrangement joins TRBV20-1 to TRBJ2-7, with D maybe TRBD1 (6 bases). V was shortened by 5 bases and J by 2 bases, with 13 bases between the two germline ends. The CDR3 runs to 13 residues. The germline V gene has CDR1 DFQATT and CDR2 SNEGSKA (reference sequence). The CDR3 protein is CSAPDRTAYEQYF. CDR3 nucleotides: TGCAGTGCTCCTGACAGGACAGCCTACGAGCAGTACTTC.

A few counts support this clonotype. This chain links TRBV6-2 or TRBV6-3 with TRBJ2-5; D remains unclear. This CDR3 comprises 14 residues. Trimming took 5 bases from V and 5 from J, leaving 15 bases between them. CDR1 is MNHEY and CDR2 is SVGEGT in the germline V gene. The CDR3 reads CASSTSLSVETQYF. As DNA, the CDR3 is TGTGCCAGCAGTACCTCCCTCTCGGTCGAGACCCAGTACTTC.

At least ten counts were recorded for this clonotype. The chain joins TRBV21-1 to TRBJ2-3; the table gives TRBD2 as D, unverified against the DNA. TRBV21-1 is reported as a pseudogene. The CDR3 consists of 14 residues. DNA for the CDR3: TGTGCCAGCAGCAGGGGAGGGCCAGGGGATACGCAGTATTTT. Amino acids: CASSRGGPGDTQYF.

The V and J genes are TRBV4-1 and TRBJ2-2; TRBD1 is a possible D gene (5 bases). This CDR3 has 15 amino acids. Germline V gene data show CDR1 as MGHRA and CDR2 as YSYEKL. V lost 0 bases, J lost 4 bases, and 9 bases lay in between. Written as DNA, the CDR3 is TGCGCCAGCAGCCAAGATGGGGCAGTCACCGGGGAGCTGTTTTTT. Translation: CASSQDGAVTGELFF.

V usage is TRBV29-1 and J usage is TRBJ2-7; TRBD2 matches 8 bases. The germline V gene encodes CDR1 SQVTM and CDR2 ANQGSEA. The ends lost 6 bases at V and 4 bases at J; junction bases unmatched: 14. The CDR3 is 15 residues long. CDR3 protein: CSVEPRGGLVYEQYF. CDR3 coding DNA: TGCAGCGTGGAGCCAAGGGGGGGACTAGTTTACGAGCAGTACTTC.

This clonotype came up many times. The V gene is TRBV12-3 or TRBV12-4, the J gene TRBJ1-2; possibly TRBD1 for D (5 bases). Trimming stripped 7 bases from V and 4 bases from J, with 16 bases between. The CDR3 runs to 14 residues. The CDR3 DNA sequence: TGTGCCAGCAACATGGGGTACAGGCCCTATGGCTACACCTTC. Amino acids: CASNMGYRPYGYTF.

Only a few counts were recorded for this clonotype. The chain combines TRBV19 with TRBJ1-2, with D tentatively TRBD1 (5 bases). The length of the CDR3 is 15 residues. V was cut by 2 bases and J by 4 bases, with 14 bases left in between. Germline CDR1 is LNHDA and CDR2 is SQIVND (reference sequence). CDR3 in amino acids: CASSITSGQTYGYTF. CDR3 nucleotides: TGTGCCAGTAGTATAACGTCGGGGCAGACCTATGGCTACACCTTC.

Only a few counts were recorded for this clonotype. The genes are TRBV20-1 and TRBJ1-2; D is unresolved. The CDR3 runs to 11 residues. Germline assignment: CDR1 DFQATT and CDR2 SNEGSKA (reference sequence). Trimming shortened V by 3 bases and J by 8 bases, and 10 bases separated the two germline ends. The CDR3 is CSARLTGGYTF. CDR3 DNA sequence: TGCAGTGCTAGGTTAACGGGGGGCTACACCTTC.

CDR3 coding DNA: TGTGCCAGCAGCACCCCGTCCCCCCCGGGACACAGGTACACAGATACGCAGTATTTT. This gives the protein CASSTPSPPGHRYTDTQYF. The chain recombines TRBV11-2 with TRBJ2-3; D is possibly TRBD1 (6 bases). Germline V gives CDR1 SGHAT, CDR2 FQNNGV. This CDR3 spans 19 amino acids. The V end was cut by 5 bases, the J end by 2 bases, with 26 bases between.

This clonotype showed up just a few times. The chain uses TRBV5-5 and TRBJ2-2, with D unresolved. The CDR3 has 13 amino acids. V lost 0 bases and J lost 9, with 9 bases in between. The germline CDR1 and CDR2 sequences are SGHKS and YYEKEE (reference sequence). The CDR3 here is CASSLGYVRELFF. In DNA, the CDR3 is TGTGCCAGCAGCTTGGGATACGTCCGGGAGCTGTTTTTT. The complete variable domain, with remaining parts taken from reference TRBV5-5 and TRBJ2-2, reads DAGVTQSPTHLIKTRGQQVTLRCSPISGHKSVSWYQQVLGQGPQFIFQYYEKEERGRGNFPDRFSARQFPNYSSELNVNALLLGDSALYLCASSLGYVRELFFGEGSRLTVL.

The chain links TRBV20-1 to TRBJ1-1, with 7 bases matching TRBD1. Germline CDR1 reads DFQATT; CDR2 reads SNEGSKA (reference sequence). The CDR3 is made up of 16 amino acids. V lost 5 bases and J lost 0; bases outside the gene matches: 12. CDR3 in amino acids: CSAGGTYRGLNTEAFF. The DNA for the CDR3 is TGCAGTGCTGGTGGGACTTACAGGGGCCTGAACACTGAAGCTTTCTTT.

This clonotype was seen many times. The chain couples TRBV4-1 to TRBJ1-5; 7 bases line up with TRBD1. The CDR3 extends over 17 amino acids. The V segment lost 2 bases and the J segment 1 base; nucleotides outside the gene matches: 8. The germline gives CDR1 MGHRA, CDR2 YSYEKL. The CDR3 DNA is TGCGCCAGCAGCCAACCAATACAGGGGCGCAGCAATCAGCCCCAGCATTTT. This sequence encodes CASSQPIQGRSNQPQHF.

This clonotype has more than one count but fewer than ten. V usage is TRBV20-1 and J usage is TRBJ1-4; perhaps TRBD1 as D (5 bases). CDR1 and CDR2 from the germline V gene are DFQATT and SNEGSKA (reference sequence). V was trimmed by 1 base and J by 4 bases, leaving 16 bases between them. The CDR3 has 16 amino acids. The CDR3 sequence is CSARGNRDGINEKLFF. The CDR3 bases are TGCAGTGCTAGAGGGAACCGGGACGGTATTAATGAAAAACTGTTTTTT.

This clonotype was seen only a few times. Here the CDR3 reads CASGSARETQYF. Here the CDR3 DNA reads TGTGCCAGCGGATCCGCACGAGAGACCCAGTACTTC. The chain employs TRBV7-8 and TRBJ2-5, with no clear D. Germline values: CDR1 SGHVS, CDR2 FQNEAQ. The ends were cut back, 8 bases at V and 4 bases at J, with 11 bases in the middle. The CDR3 runs to 12 residues. The full variable domain, in which reference TRBV7-8 and TRBJ2-5 provide the parts outside the CDR3, is GAGVSQSPRYKVAKRGQDVALRCDPISGHVSLFWYQQALGQGPEFLTYFQNEAQLDKSGLPSDRFFAERPEGSVSTLKIQRTQQEDSAVYLCASGSARETQYFGPGTRLLVL.